One and the same sample provided the 9 T cell receptor beta chains below, sequenced in a study of CD8 T cells in Susac syndrome. The RNA input was roughly 0.45 to 1 ug, and it was reverse transcribed with random hexamers. TCRdb itself ran the immunoSEQ multiplex PCR reads through MiXCR, one entry per CDR3 protein. This table holds some 160,000 distinct CDR3 sequences, about 90% found once. The sample taken for sequencing was CD4+ T cells from PBMCs. These receptors came from a human donor in good health.

The rearrangement uses TRBV3-1 and TRBJ2-7; D is unclear. Germline V gene data show CDR1 as LGHDT and CDR2 as YNNKEL (reference sequence). The length of the CDR3 is 13 residues. V lost 0 bases and J 3 bases, leaving 6 bases between the germline ends. As DNA, the CDR3 is TGTGCCAGCAGCCAAGAAAACGGCTACGAGCAGTACTTC. Its translation: CASSQENGYEQYF.

The chain has TRBV20-1 and TRBJ1-2, with a tentative D call TRBD1 (6 bases). Trimming took 3 bases from V and 6 from J, leaving 17 bases between them. Germline V lookup: CDR1 DFQATT, CDR2 SNEGSKA (reference sequence). The CDR3 has 14 residues. CDR3 nucleotides: TGCAGTGCTAGCATGGGGGCGGGGGACAATGGCTACACCTTC. Translated, it gives CSASMGAGDNGYTF.

The chain recombines TRBV3-1 with TRBJ1-6; 9 bases line up with TRBD1. V gave up 10 bases and J gave up 10 bases; unmatched junction bases: 8. CDR3 length equals 13 residues. Germline V gives CDR1 LGHDT, CDR2 YNNKEL (reference sequence). The CDR3 DNA reads TGTGCCACATCCGGGACAGGGTGGTCACCCCTCCACTTT. Its protein is CATSGTGWSPLHF.

This chain uses TRBV20-1 with TRBJ1-5; no reliable D call. Germline values: CDR1 DFQATT, CDR2 SNEGSKA (reference sequence). Trimming stripped 5 bases from V and 3 bases from J, with 17 bases between. There are 15 residues in the CDR3. CDR3 nucleotides: TGCAGTGCTGTCCAGGCTCCTGTGGCCAATCAGCCCCAGCATTTT. It encodes CSAVQAPVANQPQHF.

V gene TRBV9 combines with J gene TRBJ2-2; D possibly matches TRBD1 or TRBD2 (5 bases each). The CDR3 sequence is 15 residues long. Trimming left V 0 bases short and J 5 bases short, with 11 bases between. Looked up from germline, CDR1 is SGDLS and CDR2 is YYNGEE. The CDR3 DNA sequence: TGTGCCAGCAGCGTAGCAACCGGGGCGACCGGGGAGCTGTTTTTT. This translates into CASSVATGATGELFF.

This clonotype was seen a single time. The chain is built from TRBV10-3 and TRBJ2-7; D not certain. The CDR3 loop spans 11 amino acids. The V gene's germline CDR1 is ENHRY and CDR2 SYGVKD. V was clipped by 6 bases and J by 2 bases, with 5 bases between them. The CDR3 DNA follows: TGTGCCATCAGGGAGACCTACGAGCAGTACTTC. Translating gives CAIRETYEQYF.

The J gene is TRBJ1-5, the V gene TRBV19; tentative D call: TRBD1 (6 bases). CDR1 and CDR2 from the germline V gene are LNHDA and SQIVND (reference sequence). CDR3 length: 15 amino acids. V lost 4 bases, J lost 3 bases, and 13 bases lay in between. In nucleotides, the CDR3 is TGTGCCAGTAGTAAATCGGCAGGGGACAATCAGCCCCAGCATTTT. Translated: CASSKSAGDNQPQHF.

The rearrangement uses TRBV2 and TRBJ1-4, with TRBD1 as a possible D gene (5 bases). Trimming took off 8 bases at V and 7 bases at J, with 8 bases between the two ends. Germline assignment: CDR1 SNHLY and CDR2 FYNNEI. The CDR3 length is 11 residues. The CDR3 protein is CASDRSEKLFF. CDR3 nucleotide sequence: TGTGCCAGCGACAGAAGTGAAAAACTGTTTTTT. Combining the CDR3 with reference TRBV2 and TRBJ1-4 gives the whole variable domain EPEVTQTPSHQVTQMGQEVILRCVPISNHLYFYWYRQILGQKVEFLVSFYNNEISEKSEIFDDQFSVERPDGSNFTLKIRSTKLEDSAMYFCASDRSEKLFFGSGTQLSVL.

This chain joins TRBV18 and TRBJ2-5, with TRBD1 identical over 8 bases. This CDR3 has 14 amino acids. The germline gives CDR1 KGHSH, CDR2 LQKENI. V lost 3 bases, J lost 8 bases, and 8 bases stayed unmatched. The CDR3 DNA reads TGTGCCAGCTCACCCGCGGACAGGGTATATACCCAGTACTTC. Its translation: CASSPADRVYTQYF.